Following are 20 T cell receptor beta chains from one sample sequenced in a study of T cells in Graves' hyperthyroidism and ophthalmopathy. RNA transcripts gave rise to amplified TCR beta CDR3 regions. The HTBI primer set was used in a first-round RT-PCR of the TCR CDR3. TCRdb reprocessed the multiplex PCR reads via MiXCR and lists one record per CDR3 protein. The sample includes more than 550,000 distinct CDR3 sequences, just under 45% of them seen just once. Sequencing was carried out using peripheral blood or thyroid tissue (not recorded which). The receptors originated from an adult man with Graves' disease, either hyperthyroidism or ophthalmopathy (not recorded which).

This clonotype was counted many times. The chain uses TRBV7-6 and TRBJ1-1; D is perhaps TRBD1 (5 bases). The CDR3 totals 14 residues. Trimming took 3 bases from V and 1 from J, leaving 9 bases between them. Germline V gene lookup returns CDR1 SGHVS and CDR2 FNYEAQ. CDR3 sequence (DNA): TGTGCCAGCAGCTTGGAAGACAGGAACACTGAAGCTTTCTTT. Protein product: CASSLEDRNTEAFF.

The genes are TRBV15 and TRBJ1-1; TRBD1 might be the D (5 bases). CDR3 length: 13 residues. Deletions cut 3 bases from V and 7 bases from J, with 12 bases between. Germline CDR1 is LNHNV and CDR2 is YYDKDF (reference sequence). The CDR3 nucleotides read TGTGCCACCAGCAGGGGTGGGCAGGGTGAAGCTTTCTTT. It is translated as CATSRGGQGEAFF.

The sample holds a few counts of this clonotype. The chain recombines TRBV6-5 with TRBJ1-5; D gene ambiguous. Per germline, CDR1 MNHEY and CDR2 SVGAGI. The CDR3 runs 15 residues. Trimming stripped 2 bases from V and 0 bases from J, with 8 bases between. The CDR3: CASSYGPGSNQPQHF. The CDR3 DNA follows: TGTGCCAGCAGTTACGGGCCAGGTAGCAATCAGCCCCAGCATTTT.

The genes are TRBV5-1 and TRBJ2-7, with a weak D call TRBD1 (6 bases). This CDR3 spans 15 amino acids. CDR1 SGHRS and CDR2 YFSETQ come from the germline V gene. V lost 0 bases and J 3 bases, leaving 13 bases between the germline ends. The CDR3 protein is CASSLAPGELYEQYF. The CDR3, as DNA: TGCGCCAGCAGCTTGGCCCCAGGGGAGCTCTACGAGCAGTACTTC.

In this sample, this clonotype turned up once. The conserved closing phenylalanine or tryptophan is absent in this CDR3, likely reflecting a read error. It is unclear where the CDR3 begins or ends on the DNA, so no DNA is shown, and the CDR3 is as TCRdb lists it. V usage is TRBV29-1 and J usage is TRBJ1-1; no DNA check was done on the table's D call, TRBD1. Including both end residues, the CDR3 is 10 amino acids long. CDR1 is SQVTM, CDR2 ANQGSEA, per germline. The CDR3 sequence is CSARGQEVIS.

The chain recombines TRBV5-6 with TRBJ2-7, with 10 bases identical to TRBD1. The CDR3 loop spans 15 amino acids. From germline, CDR1 is SGHDT and CDR2 YYEEEE. Trimming took 4 bases from V and 3 from J; bases not matched to a gene: 7. This CDR3 reads CASSPGTGELYEQYF. In DNA, the CDR3 is TGTGCCAGCAGCCCCGGGACAGGGGAACTCTACGAGCAGTACTTC.

The V call is TRBV19, the J call TRBJ1-1; D gene unclear. Deletions cut 8 bases from V and 0 bases from J, with 7 bases between. This CDR3 has 12 residues. Germline V gene data show CDR1 as LNHDA and CDR2 as SQIVND (reference sequence). The CDR3 DNA is TGTGCCAGTGAAAGTCTGAACACTGAAGCTTTCTTT. Its translation: CASESLNTEAFF.

This clonotype was found a few times. CDR3 sequence reads: CASSIRGTEAFF. The CDR3 DNA reads TGTGCCAGTAGTATACGGGGGACTGAAGCTTTCTTT. The V gene is TRBV19, the J gene TRBJ1-1, with D possibly being TRBD1 (5 bases). The germline CDR1 and CDR2 sequences are LNHDA and SQIVND (reference sequence). The CDR3 is 12 residues long. V lost 2 bases to trimming and J lost 5 bases, with 6 bases between them.

On this clonotype: A much larger clone lies one base from this, so it may be a read error. The chain recombines TRBV20-1 with TRBJ1-1, with a possible D match to TRBD1 (5 bases). The CDR3 has 13 amino acids. Germline CDR1 and CDR2: DFQATT and SNEGSKA (reference sequence). Trimming pared 0 bases from V and 5 bases from J, leaving 10 bases between. The CDR3 reads CSARDRDQTEAFF. As DNA, the CDR3 is TGCAGTGCTAGAGATCGGGACCAGACTGAAGCTTTCTTT.

This clonotype was seen more than once but under ten times. Given a much more abundant clone one base away, this may be a read error. The chain employs TRBV7-9 and TRBJ1-4; D not certain. The CDR3 is 14 amino acids. Germline V gives CDR1 SEHNR, CDR2 FQNEAQ (reference sequence). This CDR3 is CASSEDGGNEELFF. The CDR3 DNA is TGTGCCAGCAGCGAGGACGGCGGAAATGAAGAACTGTTTTTT.

The chain's CDR3 is CASSPRSGHLYEQYF. DNA of the CDR3: TGTGCCAGCAGCCCAAGGTCGGGACACCTCTACGAGCAGTACTTC. This chain links TRBV7-2 with TRBJ2-7; the D gene is possibly TRBD1 (6 bases). The CDR3 runs to 15 residues. The V gene lost 5 bases and the J gene lost 3 bases, with 17 bases spanning the gap. Germline values: CDR1 SGHTA, CDR2 FQGNSA.

CDR3 loop: CASSLPVASGEQYF. DNA for the CDR3: TGTGCCAGCAGCTTGCCGGTAGCGTCCGGGGAGCAGTACTTC. The rearrangement links TRBV11-1 to TRBJ2-7, with D possibly TRBD2 on 5 matching bases. Germline V gene lookup returns CDR1 SGHAT and CDR2 FQDESV (reference sequence). The CDR3 is 14 residues long. V was trimmed by 3 bases and J by 7 bases, leaving 16 bases between them.

A single count supports this clonotype. This chain links TRBV20-1 with TRBJ1-5, with a possible D match to TRBD1 (6 bases). Trimming removed 5 bases at V and 2 bases at J, with 13 bases between. The germline V gene encodes CDR1 DFQATT and CDR2 SNEGSKA (reference sequence). There are 14 residues in the CDR3. The CDR3 DNA reads TGCAGTGCTGACAGGAGGAGAGGCAATCAGCCCCAGCATTTT. Translating gives CSADRRRGNQPQHF.

A note on this clonotype: A clone one base away is much larger, so this may be a read error. The chain combines TRBV7-6 with TRBJ1-2, with TRBD1 matching 8 bases. The CDR3 spans 15 residues. Germline V gene data show CDR1 as SGHVS and CDR2 as FNYEAQ. CDR3 region: CAGSLLGQGFYGYTF. The DNA for the CDR3 is TGTGCCGGCAGCTTACTCGGACAGGGATTCTATGGCTACACCTTC.

About this clonotype: The junction and the germline gene differ at one end; a read error may be behind it. The chain employs TRBV5-1 and TRBJ1-2; D not resolved. This CDR3 contains 16 residues. The germline V gene encodes CDR1 SGHRS and CDR2 YFSETQ. CDR3 DNA: TGCGCCAGCAGCTTGGCCATAGGTAATCCTAACTGTGGCTACACCTTC. This translates into CASSLAIGNPNCGYTF. Filled out from reference TRBV5-1 and TRBJ1-2, the complete variable domain reads KAGVTQTPRYLIKTRGQQVTLSCSPISGHRSVSWYQQTPGQGLQFLFEYFSETQRNKGNFPGRFSGRQFSNSRSEMNVSTLELGDSALYLCASSLAIGNPNCGYTFGSGTRLTVV.

The J gene is TRBJ1-2, the V gene TRBV20-1; D is perhaps TRBD1 (5 bases). The germline CDR1 and CDR2 sequences are DFQATT and SNEGSKA (reference sequence). V shed 8 bases and J shed 9 bases, with 13 bases lying between them. CDR3 length: 10 residues. The DNA of the CDR3 is TGCAGTTTTGTTGGGGGGAGCTACACCTTC. Its protein product is CSFVGGSYTF.

As to this clonotype: This could be a read error, since a much larger clone is one nucleotide away. The CDR3, as DNA: TGTGCCAGCAGCGCGACACGAAACACTGAAGCTTTCTTT. Protein: CASSATRNTEAFF. This chain links TRBV7-9 with TRBJ1-1; D gene unclear. This CDR3 comprises 13 residues. Trimming shortened V by 5 bases and J by 2 bases, and 9 bases separated the two germline ends. Germline V lookup: CDR1 SEHNR, CDR2 FQNEAQ (reference sequence). The full variable domain, in which reference TRBV7-9 and TRBJ1-1 provide the parts outside the CDR3, is DTGVSQNPRHKITKRGQNVTFRCDPISEHNRLYWYRQTLGQGPEFLTYFQNEAQLEKSRLLSDRFSAERPKGSFSTLEIQRTEQGDSAMYLCASSATRNTEAFFGQGTRLTVV.

V is TRBV15 and J is TRBJ1-5; D may be TRBD1 (6 bases). The V gene lost 1 base and the J gene lost 2 bases, with 9 bases spanning the gap. The CDR3 consists of 15 residues. Germline V lookup: CDR1 LNHNV, CDR2 YYDKDF (reference sequence). The CDR3: CATSRGTEGNQPQHF. The CDR3 nucleotides are TGTGCCACCAGCAGAGGGACAGAAGGCAATCAGCCCCAGCATTTT.

This clonotype was seen a handful of times. The chain carries TRBV11-2 and TRBJ1-3; no firm D call. The ends were cut back, 4 bases at V and 2 bases at J, with 6 bases in the middle. The germline gives CDR1 SGHAT, CDR2 FQNNGV. This CDR3 spans 13 amino acids. The CDR3 here is CASSWRAGNTIYF. CDR3 coding DNA: TGTGCCAGCAGCTGGAGAGCTGGAAACACCATATATTTT.

The chain recombines TRBV6-1 with TRBJ1-5; 7 nucleotides match TRBD1. V was pared by 8 bases and J by 0 bases, with 7 bases of the junction left unmatched. Germline-derived CDR1 and CDR2 are MNHNS and SASEGT. The CDR3 runs to 15 residues. The CDR3 loop reads CASFRDSYSNQPQHF. CDR3 nucleotides: TGTGCCAGCTTCCGGGACAGTTATAGCAATCAGCCCCAGCATTTT.